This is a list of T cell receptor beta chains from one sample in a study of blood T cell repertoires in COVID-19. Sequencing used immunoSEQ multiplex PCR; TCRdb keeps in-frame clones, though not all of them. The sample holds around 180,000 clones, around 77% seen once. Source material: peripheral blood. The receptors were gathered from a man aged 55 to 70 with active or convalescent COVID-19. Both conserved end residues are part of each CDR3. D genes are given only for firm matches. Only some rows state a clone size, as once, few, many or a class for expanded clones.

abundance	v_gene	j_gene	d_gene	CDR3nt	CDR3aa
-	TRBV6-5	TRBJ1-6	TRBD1	TGTGCCAGCAGGCGTCAGACAGGGGTTCTTTCACCCCTCCACTTT	CASRRQTGVLSPLHF
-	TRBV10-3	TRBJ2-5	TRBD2	TGTGCCATCAGTGACTATTCGGCTAGCGGGAAGGGGAGAGAGACCCAGTACTTC	CAISDYSASGKGRETQYF
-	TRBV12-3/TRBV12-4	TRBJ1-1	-	TGTGCCAGCAGTTTAGCCAGAAACACTGAAGCTTTCTTT	CASSLARNTEAFF
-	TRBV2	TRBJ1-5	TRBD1	TGTGCCAGCAGTAGGGACAGGGGCAATCAGCCCCAGCATTTT	CASSRDRGNQPQHF
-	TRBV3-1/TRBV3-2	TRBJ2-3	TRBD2	TGTGCCAGCAGCACCCAGGGAGGGCCAGATACGCAGTATTTT	CASSTQGGPDTQYF
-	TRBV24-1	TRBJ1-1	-	TGTGCCACCAGTGATGGGCGGGGGCCTGAAGCTTTCTTT	CATSDGRGPEAFF
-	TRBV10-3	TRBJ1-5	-	TGTGCCATCAGTGAGCGGGGTCACAGGAAGGGGGATCAGCCCCAGCATTTT	CAISERGHRKGDQPQHF
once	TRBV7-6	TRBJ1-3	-	TGTGCCAGCAGCTTAGTAGCAAACACCATATATTTT	CASSLVANTIYF
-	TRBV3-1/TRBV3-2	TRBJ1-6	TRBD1	TGTGCCAGCAGCCAGAATGCCGGGACAGGGGGAACACCCCTCCACTTT	CASSQNAGTGGTPLHF
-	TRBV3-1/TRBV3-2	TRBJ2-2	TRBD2	TGTGCCAGCAGCCAAGATCTACTAGCGGGGAACACCGGGGAGCTGTTTTTT	CASSQDLLAGNTGELFF
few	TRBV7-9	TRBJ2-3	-	TGTGCCACAACAGATACGCAGTATTTT	CATTDTQYF
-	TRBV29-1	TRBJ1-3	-	TGCAGCGTTGAAAACTCGGTCGGAAACACCATATATTTT	CSVENSVGNTIYF
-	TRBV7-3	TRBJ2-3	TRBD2	TGTGCCAGCAGTCCCGCGCCTAGCGGGAGTATAGATACGCAGTATTTT	CASSPAPSGSIDTQYF
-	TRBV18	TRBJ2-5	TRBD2	TGTGCCAGCTCCCGGACTAGCGGCCAAGAGACCCAGTACTTC	CASSRTSGQETQYF
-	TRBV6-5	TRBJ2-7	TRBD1	TGTGCCAGCAGGCCCGGACAGGTTAGCTCCTACGAGCAGTACTTC	CASRPGQVSSYEQYF
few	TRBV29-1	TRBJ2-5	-	TGCAGCGTTGAAGATCGGTGGTCGGGAAGGAGAGAGACCCAGTACTTC	CSVEDRWSGRRETQYF
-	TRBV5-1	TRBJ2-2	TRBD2	TGCGCCAGCAGCTTCGGGACTAGCGGGAGGGGAACCGGGGAGCTGTTTTTT	CASSFGTSGRGTGELFF
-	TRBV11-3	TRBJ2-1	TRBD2	TGTGCCAGCAGCCCGAGACTAGCGGGGCCTGTTGAGCAGTTCTTC	CASSPRLAGPVEQFF
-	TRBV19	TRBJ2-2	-	TGTGCCAGTAGTAGCGGGTCGAACACCGGGGAGCTGTTTTTT	CASSSGSNTGELFF
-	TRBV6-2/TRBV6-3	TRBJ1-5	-	TGTGCCAGCAGTCTCCCTCTTAGCAATCAGCCCCAGCATTTT	CASSLPLSNQPQHF
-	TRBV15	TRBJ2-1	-	TGTGCCACCAGCAATATAAACAATGAGCAGTTCTTC	CATSNINNEQFF
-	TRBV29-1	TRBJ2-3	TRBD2	TGCAGCGTTGAAGAGTTCTCGACTAGCGGGAGTGGAGATACGCAGTATTTT	CSVEEFSTSGSGDTQYF
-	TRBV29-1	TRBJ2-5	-	TGCAGCGTTGAGAGATCGGGGAAAGAGACCCAGTACTTC	CSVERSGKETQYF
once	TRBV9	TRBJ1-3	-	TGTGCCAGCAGCGGACAGACAGATAGCTCTGGAAACACCATATATTTT	CASSGQTDSSGNTIYF
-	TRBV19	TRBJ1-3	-	TGTGCCAGTACCCGGGACAACTCTGGAAACACCATATATTTT	CASTRDNSGNTIYF
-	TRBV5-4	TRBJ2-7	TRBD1	TGTGCCAGCAGCTCCGAACCGACAGGGACCACCTACGAGCAGTACTTC	CASSSEPTGTTYEQYF
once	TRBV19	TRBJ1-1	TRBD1	TGTGCCAGTAGTTTACTTCGGGACAGGGGGCGTCTGGGCACTGAAGCTTTCTTT	CASSLLRDRGRLGTEAFF
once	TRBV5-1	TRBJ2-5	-	TGCGCCAGCAGCTTGGCGGGAGCGGAGACCCAGTACTTC	CASSLAGAETQYF
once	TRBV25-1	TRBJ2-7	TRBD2	TGTGCCAGCAGTCGGTTGGGAGGGGACGAGCAGTACTTC	CASSRLGGDEQYF
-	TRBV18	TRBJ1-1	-	TGTGCCAGCTCAACGGATCGGGGAGCAGGCACTGAAGCTTTCTTT	CASSTDRGAGTEAFF
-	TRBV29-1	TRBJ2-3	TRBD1	TGCAGCGGTGGACAGGGGGCTGGAGATACGCAGTATTTT	CSGGQGAGDTQYF
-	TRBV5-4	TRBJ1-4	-	TGTGCCAGCAGCCTGGACAGCTATAATGAAAAACTGTTTTTT	CASSLDSYNEKLFF
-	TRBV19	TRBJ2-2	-	TGTGCCAGTAGTATAGTAAAGAACACCGGGGAGCTGTTTTTT	CASSIVKNTGELFF
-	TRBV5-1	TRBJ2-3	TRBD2	TGCGCCAGCAGCTTAACTAGCGGGGCCATTAGCACAGATACGCAGTATTTT	CASSLTSGAISTDTQYF
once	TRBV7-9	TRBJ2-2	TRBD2	TGTGCCAGCAGCAAGTCCCTAGCGGGAGCTAAGGCCGGGGAGCTGTTTTTT	CASSKSLAGAKAGELFF
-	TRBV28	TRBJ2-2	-	TGTGCCAGCAGTTCCCCAGGGGCCTCAGCCGGGGAGCTGTTTTTT	CASSSPGASAGELFF
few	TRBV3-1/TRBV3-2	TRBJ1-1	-	TGTGCCAGCAGCCAAGTGGCCACCGGGACAGAAGCTTTCTTT	CASSQVATGTEAFF
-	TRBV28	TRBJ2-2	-	TGTGCCAGCAGGTGGTTGGAGACCGGGGAGCTGTTTTTT	CASRWLETGELFF
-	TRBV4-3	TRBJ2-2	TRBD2	TGCGCCAGCAGCCAAGCTGCCCACGGACTAGGCCACACCGGGGAGCTGTTTTTT	CASSQAAHGLGHTGELFF
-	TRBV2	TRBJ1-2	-	TGTGCCAGCAGTGAGGAGAGTTATGGCTACACCTTC	CASSEESYGYTF